Listed here is a single T cell receptor (beta chain). The data were produced by immunoSEQ multiplex PCR, yet TCRdb's version contains in-frame clones alone and is incomplete. The sample lists around 84,000 clones, 80% occurring once. Single viable CD3+CD4+CD8-CD45RO+ cells were sorted as the memory CD4+ T cells. This record comes from a study of memory CD4+ T cells and cytomegalovirus serostatus. From germline, CDR1 is MNHNS and CDR2 SASEGT. The CDR3 is made up of 14 amino acids. Trimming removed 4 bases at V and 3 bases at J, with 12 bases between. The chain recombines TRBV6-1 with TRBJ1-2; unclear D gene. The origin of this receptor is an adult in good health and CMV-seronegative. Material for sequencing was memory CD4+ T cells from blood. The CDR3 bases are TGTGCCAGCAGTGTTACGCACCGGGACTATGGCTACACCTTC. Translation: CASSVTHRDYGYTF.